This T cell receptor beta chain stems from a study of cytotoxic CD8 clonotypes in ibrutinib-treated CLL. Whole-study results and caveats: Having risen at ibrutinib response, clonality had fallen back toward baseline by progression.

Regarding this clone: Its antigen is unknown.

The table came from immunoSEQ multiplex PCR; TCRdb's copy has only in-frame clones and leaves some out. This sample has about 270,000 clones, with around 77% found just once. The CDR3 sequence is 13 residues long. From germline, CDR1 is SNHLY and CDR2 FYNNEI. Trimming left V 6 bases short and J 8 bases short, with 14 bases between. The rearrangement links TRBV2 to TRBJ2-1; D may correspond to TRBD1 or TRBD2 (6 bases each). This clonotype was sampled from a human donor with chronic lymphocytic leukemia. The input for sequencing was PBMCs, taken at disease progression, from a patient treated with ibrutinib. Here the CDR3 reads CASRGGPRDEQFF. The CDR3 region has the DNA TGTGCCAGCAGGGGGGGCCCGCGCGATGAGCAGTTCTTC.